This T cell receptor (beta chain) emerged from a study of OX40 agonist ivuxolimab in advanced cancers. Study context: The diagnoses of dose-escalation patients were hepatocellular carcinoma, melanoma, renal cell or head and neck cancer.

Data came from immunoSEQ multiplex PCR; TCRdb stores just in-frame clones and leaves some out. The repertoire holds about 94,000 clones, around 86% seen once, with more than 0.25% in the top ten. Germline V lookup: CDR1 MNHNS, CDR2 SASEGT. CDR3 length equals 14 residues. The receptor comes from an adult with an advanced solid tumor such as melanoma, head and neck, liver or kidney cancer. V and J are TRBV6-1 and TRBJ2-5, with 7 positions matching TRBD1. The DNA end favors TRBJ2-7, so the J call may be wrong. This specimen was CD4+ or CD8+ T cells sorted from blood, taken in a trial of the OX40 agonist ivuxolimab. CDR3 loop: CASSTRDSRYEQYF. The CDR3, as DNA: TGTGCCAGCAGCACCCGGGACAGCAGGTACGAGCAGTACTTC.